The 20 T cell receptor beta chains presented below share a single source sample, sequenced in a study of shared clonotypes between healthy human individuals. Measured with immunoSEQ multiplex PCR; TCRdb has only the in-frame clones, and not every one. The sample shows millions of clones, about 94% of them seen only once. CD45RO negativity and positive selection for CCR7 defined naive CD8 cells, a population that excluded terminally differentiated effector memory CD45RA+ cells. The sample comprised naive CD8+ T cells sorted from blood. The origin of the receptors is a man between 18 and 29 years old in good health.

This chain uses TRBV25-1 with TRBJ2-7; weak D call: TRBD2 (5 bases). The V gene's germline CDR1 is MGHDK and CDR2 SYGVNS. The V end lost 5 bases, the J end lost 5 bases, and 13 bases lay between the germline ends. The CDR3 is 13 amino acids. The DNA of the CDR3 is TGTGCCAGCAGTAAAACTAGAATCAACGAGCAGTACTTC. Translation: CASSKTRINEQYF.

V and J are TRBV30 and TRBJ2-7; D perhaps matches TRBD2 (6 bases). This CDR3 is built from 14 residues. Germline CDR1 is GTSNPN and CDR2 is SVGIG (reference sequence). Trimming stripped 6 bases from V and 3 bases from J, with 18 bases between. For the CDR3, the DNA is TGTGCCTGTAGAAACCGGGAGACGAGCTACGAGCAGTACTTC. Its translation is CACRNRETSYEQYF. Supplemented by reference TRBV30 and TRBJ2-7, the full variable domain reads SQTIHQWPATLVQPVGSPLSLECTVEGTSNPNLYWYRQAAGRGLQLLFYSVGIGQISSEVPQNLSASRPQDRQFILSSKKLLLSDSGFYLCACRNRETSYEQYFGPGTRLTVT.

This clone occurred a few times. A much larger clone differs from this one at a single base, so this may be a read error. Other nucleotide sequences in the sample specify the same CDR3. The V call is TRBV5-4, the J call TRBJ2-5, with D uncertain. Germline assignment: CDR1 SGHNT and CDR2 YYREEE (reference sequence). This CDR3 has 11 amino acids. V lost 2 bases, J lost 4 bases, and 3 bases lay in between. The CDR3 sequence is CASSFGETQYF. The CDR3 region has the DNA TGTGCCAGCAGCTTCGGAGAGACCCAGTACTTC.

Comments on this clone: The sample carries other DNA sequences with the same CDR3. This chain uses TRBV27 with TRBJ2-2, with D possibly being TRBD2 (5 bases). The CDR3 is 14 amino acids. Per the germline V gene, CDR1 is MNHEY and CDR2 is SMNVEV (reference sequence). With 3 bases removed from V and 3 bases from J, the gap between germline ends came to 8 bases. As DNA, the CDR3 is TGTGCCAGCAGTTTCGGACTCCACACCGGGGAGCTGTTTTTT. Its protein is CASSFGLHTGELFF.

V gene TRBV9 combines with J gene TRBJ2-1; a weak D match, TRBD2 (5 bases). Germline lookup yields CDR1 SGDLS and CDR2 YYNGEE. V was trimmed by 3 bases and J by 8 bases, leaving 24 bases between them. The CDR3 is 17 amino acids. This CDR3 is CASSGPLGAKPRDEQFF. CDR3 coding DNA: TGTGCCAGCAGCGGCCCGCTGGGAGCAAAGCCAAGGGATGAGCAGTTCTTC.

This clone was counted once. Within the sample, other DNA sequences also encode this same CDR3. The J gene is TRBJ2-5, the V gene TRBV20-1; D remains ambiguous. The germline gives CDR1 DFQATT, CDR2 SNEGSKA (reference sequence). V dropped 0 bases and J dropped 7 bases, with 6 bases sitting between them. The CDR3 has 11 residues. In DNA form, the CDR3 reads TGCAGTGCTAGAGAAGTCGGGACCCAGTACTTC. Translating it yields CSAREVGTQYF.

The chain uses TRBV15 and TRBJ1-4; TRBD1 agrees at 8 bases. Germline values: CDR1 LNHNV, CDR2 YYDKDF (reference sequence). V was clipped by 4 bases and J by 7 bases; unmatched bases: 5. The CDR3 covers 14 residues. The CDR3 is CATSTSGGIEKLFF. The DNA of the CDR3 is TGTGCCACCAGCACTTCAGGGGGCATTGAAAAACTGTTTTTT.

A note on this clone: Distinct nucleotide sequences in the sample also encode this CDR3. The chain combines TRBV7-9 with TRBJ1-1; D perhaps matches TRBD1 (5 bases). Germline assignment: CDR1 SEHNR and CDR2 FQNEAQ (reference sequence). Trimming took 3 bases from V and 0 from J, leaving 14 bases between them. This CDR3 is 16 amino acids long. CDR3 in amino acids: CASSLGAGLMNTEAFF. DNA of the CDR3: TGTGCCAGCAGCTTGGGAGCAGGGCTGATGAACACTGAAGCTTTCTTT. The full variable domain, completed using reference TRBV7-9 and TRBJ1-1, is DTGVSQNPRHKITKRGQNVTFRCDPISEHNRLYWYRQTLGQGPEFLTYFQNEAQLEKSRLLSDRFSAERPKGSFSTLEIQRTEQGDSAMYLCASSLGAGLMNTEAFFGQGTRLTVV.

With respect to this clone: The sample holds other DNA sequences that translate to the same CDR3. The chain has TRBV6-5 and TRBJ2-7, with D unclear. CDR3 length: 13 amino acids. CDR1 MNHEY and CDR2 SVGAGI come from the germline V gene. V was cut by 3 bases and J by 0 bases, with 6 bases left in between. The CDR3 DNA sequence: TGTGCCAGCAGTTATGGCGTCTCCTACGAGCAGTACTTC. Translation: CASSYGVSYEQYF.

Worth noting for this clone: Distinct nucleotide sequences in the sample also encode this CDR3. The rearrangement links TRBV5-6 to TRBJ2-3; D not resolved. V lost 0 bases, J lost 5 bases, and 7 bases lay in between. The CDR3 extends over 13 amino acids. CDR1 is SGHDT, CDR2 YYEEEE, per germline. CDR3 in DNA: TGTGCCAGCAGCTTGGAGGGTGGAGATACGCAGTATTTT. Encoded protein: CASSLEGGDTQYF.

The chain has TRBV6-5 and TRBJ1-1; 7 bases align to TRBD1. V gave up 1 base and J gave up 6 bases; unmatched junction bases: 2. Germline CDR1 and CDR2: MNHEY and SVGAGI. The CDR3 is made up of 13 amino acids. In DNA, the CDR3 is TGTGCCAGCAGTTACTATGGGACAGCTGAAGCTTTCTTT. Protein: CASSYYGTAEAFF.

The chain is built from TRBV11-2 and TRBJ2-7; 8 nucleotides line up with TRBD2. Germline CDR1 reads SGHAT; CDR2 reads FQNNGV. V gave up 2 bases and J gave up 6 bases; unmatched junction bases: 15. The CDR3 consists of 17 residues. The CDR3 sequence is CASSLLSGLGTVGEQYF. The CDR3, as DNA: TGTGCCAGCAGCTTACTTTCGGGACTAGGTACGGTGGGCGAGCAGTACTTC. The full variable domain, its missing parts supplied by reference TRBV11-2 and TRBJ2-7, is EAGVAQSPRYKIIEKRQSVAFWCNPISGHATLYWYQQILGQGPKLLIQFQNNGVVDDSQLPKDRFSAERLKGVDSTLKIQPAKLEDSAVYLCASSLLSGLGTVGEQYFGPGTRLTVT.

The J gene is TRBJ2-1, the V gene TRBV6-6; D unresolved. This CDR3 is 11 amino acids long. V was pared by 0 bases and J by 10 bases, with 4 bases between. Germline values: CDR1 MNHNY, CDR2 SVGAGI (reference sequence). CDR3 sequence reads: CASSYSGEQFF. The CDR3 DNA sequence: TGTGCCAGCAGTTACTCAGGGGAGCAGTTCTTC.

The V gene is TRBV4-3, the J gene TRBJ1-1; 9 bases are a match to TRBD1. The CDR3 has 17 amino acids. J was trimmed by 1 base and V by 3 bases; bases with no gene match: 9. CDR1 is LGHNA, CDR2 YSLEER, per germline. CDR3 loop: CASSQVPGQGPNTEAFF. The DNA for the CDR3 is TGCGCCAGCAGCCAGGTACCGGGACAGGGCCCGAACACTGAAGCTTTCTTT.

V gene TRBV9 combines with J gene TRBJ1-1, with D unclear. Trimming pared 1 base from V and 0 bases from J, leaving 13 bases between. Germline loops: CDR1 SGDLS, CDR2 YYNGEE. CDR3 length equals 16 residues. The CDR3 protein is CASSVSKKTMNTEAFF. The CDR3 DNA reads as TGTGCCAGCAGCGTATCGAAAAAGACTATGAACACTGAAGCTTTCTTT.

A remark on this clone: Different DNA sequences within this sample yield the same CDR3. This chain uses TRBV6-5 with TRBJ1-6, with no clear D. This CDR3 has 13 residues. Germline assignment: CDR1 MNHEY and CDR2 SVGAGI. Between the trimmed V and J ends, which lost 3 bases and 7 bases, there was a span of 7 bases. The CDR3 region is CASSYSGNSPLHF. CDR3 DNA: TGTGCCAGCAGTTATTCGGGAAATTCACCCCTCCACTTT.

The chain is built from TRBV11-2 and TRBJ2-5, with TRBD2 matching 10 bases. The germline V gene has CDR1 SGHAT and CDR2 FQNNGV. V shed 5 bases, J shed 1 base, and the junction held 7 bases outside the gene matches. This CDR3 is built from 16 residues. This CDR3 reads CASSILAGSIQETQYF. CDR3 bases: TGTGCCAGCAGCATACTAGCGGGGTCTATCCAAGAGACCCAGTACTTC.

The genes are TRBV9 and TRBJ2-1; TRBD2 aligns across 9 bases. The CDR3 is 15 residues long. With 4 bases clipped from V and 6 bases from J, the junction kept 8 bases outside the gene matches. Germline values: CDR1 SGDLS, CDR2 YYNGEE. CDR3 sequence (DNA): TGTGCCAGCAGCCCGGGACTAGCCCCATCCAATGAGCAGTTCTTC. Protein product: CASSPGLAPSNEQFF.

V usage is TRBV7-9 and J usage is TRBJ1-2; TRBD1 matches at 9 bases. The J segment lost 4 bases and the V segment lost 1 base, leaving 4 bases of the junction unmatched. Germline V gene sequence: CDR1 SEHNR, CDR2 FQNEAQ (reference sequence). The CDR3 is 15 residues long. The CDR3 protein is CASSLEGDRAYGYTF. In DNA, the CDR3 is TGTGCCAGCAGCTTAGAGGGGGACAGGGCCTATGGCTACACCTTC.

With regard to this clone: One end of the junction varies from germline; a read error may be responsible. This chain connects TRBV7-9 to TRBJ2-7, with 7 positions matching TRBD1. The CDR3 is 14 residues long. Germline CDR1 and CDR2: SEHNR and FQNEAQ (reference sequence). This CDR3 is CVSSRQGNSYEQYF. The DNA for the CDR3 is TGTGTCAGCAGCCGACAGGGTAACTCCTACGAGCAGTACTTC.